The source of this T cell receptor (beta chain) is a study of PD-1 blockade in classical Hodgkin lymphoma. TCRdb keeps only in-frame clones here, not all; method: immunoSEQ multiplex PCR. The repertoire holds 30,000 to 35,000 clones, with 82% as singletons. Trimming removed 5 bases from V and 4 bases from J, with 14 bases in between. The CDR3 has 14 amino acids. Per the germline V gene, CDR1 is SGHTA and CDR2 is FQGNSA. This clone qualifies as medium-sized. Brentuximab vedotin exposure varied among the patients, all of whom had relapsed after autologous stem cell transplantation. The source was peripheral blood mononuclear cells (PBMCs), collected at baseline. This TCR was recovered from a human donor with classical Hodgkin lymphoma. The chain employs TRBV7-2 and TRBJ1-1; D gene ambiguous. CDR3 DNA: TGTGCCAGCAGCCAAGCTCACGGGGTCACTGAAGCTTTCTTT. As protein: CASSQAHGVTEAFF. Full variable domain (outside the CDR3, taken from reference TRBV7-2 and TRBJ1-1): GAGVSQSPSNKVTEKGKDVELRCDPISGHTALYWYRQSLGQGLEFLIYFQGNSAPDKSGLPSDRFSAERTGGSVSTLTIQRTQQEDSAVYLCASSQAHGVTEAFFGQGTRLTVV.